The 18 T cell receptor beta chains reported below all come from one sample, sequenced in a study of blood T cell repertoires in COVID-19. Clones were sequenced by immunoSEQ multiplex PCR, and TCRdb holds only the in-frame ones, with some missing. Of 140,000 to 150,000 clones detected, 84% appear once; the ten largest clones hold 5.5% to 7.5%. The sequencing input was PBMCs or T cells enriched from blood (not recorded which). These receptors were obtained from a woman between 45 and 65 years old who had been exposed to COVID-19.

This clone was observed a few times. The chain is built from TRBV19 and TRBJ1-1, with TRBD1 as a possible D gene (6 bases). This CDR3 has 15 amino acids. Germline CDR1 is LNHDA and CDR2 is SQIVND (reference sequence). V shed 4 bases and J shed 5 bases, with 17 bases lying between them. CDR3 amino acids: CASSTRYRERTEAFF. In DNA, the CDR3 is TGTGCCAGTAGTACCCGATACAGGGAACGAACTGAAGCTTTCTTT.

A single count supports this clone. The chain uses TRBV27 and TRBJ1-5; D gene ambiguous. CDR3 size: 14 residues. Trimming stripped 5 bases from V and 3 bases from J, with 11 bases between. From germline, CDR1 is MNHEY and CDR2 SMNVEV (reference sequence). CDR3 residues: CASSPLGPNQPQHF. Here the CDR3 DNA reads TGTGCCAGCAGTCCCCTGGGCCCCAATCAGCCCCAGCATTTT.

The rearrangement links TRBV19 to TRBJ1-2, with D hard to call. From germline, CDR1 is LNHDA and CDR2 SQIVND (reference sequence). CDR3 length: 14 amino acids. Deletions cut 2 bases from V and 4 bases from J, with 11 bases between. The CDR3 nucleotides are TGTGCCAGTAGTATAAGTGGGAGCTCCTATGGCTACACCTTC. Protein: CASSISGSSYGYTF.

The chain has TRBV3-1 (or the pseudogene TRBV3-2) and TRBJ1-2; unclear D gene. The CDR3 consists of 13 residues. CDR1 and CDR2 (germline): LGHDT, YNNKEL (reference sequence). Trimming pared 2 bases from V and 8 bases from J, leaving 12 bases between. The CDR3 sequence is CASSQWAPPGYTF. As DNA, the CDR3 is TGTGCCAGCAGCCAATGGGCCCCACCGGGCTACACCTTC.

V is TRBV21-1 and J is TRBJ1-2; the D segment call TRBD1 is taken from the table without a DNA check. TRBV21-1 corresponds to a pseudogene. This CDR3 is built from 17 residues. This chain's CDR3 is CASSGQTGAPLNYGYTF. The DNA of the CDR3 is TGTGCCAGCAGCGGACAAACAGGGGCTCCCTTAAACTATGGCTACACCTTC.

The V call is TRBV7-9, the J call TRBJ2-7, with TRBD2 matching 11 bases. V dropped 2 bases and J dropped 0; count of bases not matched to a gene: 0. From germline, CDR1 is SEHNR and CDR2 FQNEAQ (reference sequence). CDR3 length: 15 residues. As DNA, the CDR3 is TGTGCCAGCAGCTTAACTAGCGGGGGCTCCTACGAGCAGTACTTC. This gives the protein CASSLTSGGSYEQYF.

The CDR3 reads CASSQGGQGTSGANVLTF. Here the CDR3 DNA reads TGCGCCAGCAGCCAAGGGGGGCAGGGAACCTCTGGGGCCAACGTCCTGACTTTC. J is TRBJ2-6 and V is TRBV4-3, with D perhaps matching TRBD1 (6 bases). This CDR3 contains 18 residues. Germline loops: CDR1 LGHNA, CDR2 YSLEER. Deletions cut 1 base from V and 0 bases from J, with 13 bases between.

This sequence joins TRBV7-9 and TRBJ2-1; TRBD2 agrees at 12 bases. This CDR3 contains 17 residues. V lost 3 bases and J lost 3; bases outside the gene matches: 6. The germline V gene has CDR1 SEHNR and CDR2 FQNEAQ (reference sequence). CDR3 sequence: CASSFRLAGAVYNEQFF. CDR3 coding DNA: TGTGCCAGCAGCTTTAGACTAGCGGGAGCCGTCTACAATGAGCAGTTCTTC.

This clone has a handful of counts. This chain joins TRBV2 and TRBJ2-1, with 10 bases identical to TRBD2. CDR1 SNHLY and CDR2 FYNNEI come from the germline V gene. Losses at the gene ends were 5 bases for V and 9 bases for J; bases not matched to a gene: 10. The CDR3 extends over 15 amino acids. The CDR3 sequence is CASSPNSGGMGEQFF. In DNA form, the CDR3 reads TGTGCCAGCAGTCCAAATAGCGGGGGGATGGGTGAGCAGTTCTTC. Filled out from reference TRBV2 and TRBJ2-1, the complete variable domain reads EPEVTQTPSHQVTQMGQEVILRCVPISNHLYFYWYRQILGQKVEFLVSFYNNEISEKSEIFDDQFSVERPDGSNFTLKIRSTKLEDSAMYFCASSPNSGGMGEQFFGPGTRLTVL.

This clone was recorded a few times. V gene TRBV27 combines with J gene TRBJ1-5, with a weak D call TRBD1 (6 bases). Germline V gene sequence: CDR1 MNHEY, CDR2 SMNVEV (reference sequence). The CDR3 spans 15 residues. V lost 6 bases and J lost 3, with 15 bases in between. The CDR3 sequence: CASSQDTGTNQPQHF. CDR3 coding DNA: TGTGCCAGCAGCCAAGACACAGGGACCAATCAGCCCCAGCATTTT.

The chain links TRBV3-1 (or the pseudogene TRBV3-2) to TRBJ1-2; D unresolved. This CDR3 has 18 residues. CDR1 is LGHDT and CDR2 is YNNKEL in the germline V gene (reference sequence). Trimming took off 0 bases at V and 2 bases at J, with 19 bases between the two ends. The CDR3 sequence is CASSQDARRFGRNYGYTF. DNA for the CDR3: TGTGCCAGCAGCCAAGATGCGAGGCGCTTCGGTCGAAACTATGGCTACACCTTC.

This chain connects TRBV5-5 to TRBJ1-3; TRBD1 might be the D (6 bases). Germline V gene data show CDR1 as SGHKS and CDR2 as YYEKEE (reference sequence). The CDR3 covers 15 residues. V was clipped by 2 bases and J by 4 bases, with 13 bases between them. This chain's CDR3 is CASSFRGSNGNTIYF. The CDR3 bases are TGTGCCAGCAGCTTCAGGGGCTCCAACGGAAACACCATATATTTT.

In nucleotides, the CDR3 is TGTGCCAGCAGTTGGGGACAGACCACCAATCAGCCCCAGCATTTT. Amino acid sequence: CASSWGQTTNQPQHF. The chain uses TRBV6-2 or TRBV6-3 and TRBJ1-5; 7 bases fit TRBD1. Germline V CDR1 and CDR2: MNHEY, SVGEGT. The CDR3 runs 15 residues. Germline trimming cut 4 bases from V and 3 bases from J; bases unmatched to any gene: 6.

The J gene is TRBJ2-3, the V gene TRBV5-4; 10 bases are shared with TRBD2. CDR3 length: 16 amino acids. The ends lost 1 base at V and 3 bases at J; junction bases unmatched: 5. The germline V gene has CDR1 SGHNT and CDR2 YYREEE (reference sequence). The CDR3 loop is CASSLPAGGITDTQYF. The CDR3, as DNA: TGTGCCAGCAGCTTGCCAGCGGGGGGGATAACAGATACGCAGTATTTT.

This clone was seen a handful of times. The chain carries TRBV2 and TRBJ1-2; D is ambiguous. Germline CDR1 reads SNHLY; CDR2 reads FYNNEI. This CDR3 has 12 amino acids. With 7 bases removed from V and 6 bases from J, the gap between germline ends came to 12 bases. The CDR3 nucleotides are TGTGCCAGCATCTTAGATTTAGATGGCTACACCTTC. It encodes CASILDLDGYTF. The whole variable domain, remainder taken from reference TRBV2 and TRBJ1-2, is EPEVTQTPSHQVTQMGQEVILRCVPISNHLYFYWYRQILGQKVEFLVSFYNNEISEKSEIFDDQFSVERPDGSNFTLKIRSTKLEDSAMYFCASILDLDGYTFGSGTRLTVV.

V is TRBV9 and J is TRBJ2-3; TRBD2 might be the D (6 bases). V lost 2 bases and J lost 1, with 17 bases in between. This CDR3 comprises 17 residues. Germline loops: CDR1 SGDLS, CDR2 YYNGEE. The CDR3 loop reads CASSVGGTYTGTDTQYF. CDR3 DNA: TGTGCCAGCAGCGTGGGCGGGACTTACACGGGCACAGATACGCAGTATTTT.

The chain employs TRBV9 and TRBJ2-3; perhaps TRBD1 as D (5 bases). Germline CDR1 is SGDLS and CDR2 is YYNGEE. Trimming shortened V by 4 bases and J by 12 bases, and 12 bases separated the two germline ends. The CDR3 is 11 amino acids. CDR3 amino acids: CASSLGALQYF. CDR3 nucleotides: TGTGCCAGCAGCTTAGGGGCCCTCCAGTATTTT.

The rearrangement uses TRBV6-2 or TRBV6-3 and TRBJ2-3, with D perhaps TRBD1 (6 bases). The germline gives CDR1 MNHEY, CDR2 SVGEGT. The CDR3 sequence is 15 residues long. V lost 2 bases and J lost 9, with 18 bases in between. CDR3 in DNA: TGTGCCAGCAGTTACACGGGGACAACATCAGGGACGCAGTATTTT. It translates to CASSYTGTTSGTQYF.